This T cell receptor beta chain was identified in a study of early T cells in non-severe SARS-CoV-2 infection. On the study more broadly: Unsorted whole blood bulk RNA was sequenced, with unpaired chains. Study-wide results and caveats: Sequences matched to VDJdb favored anti-spike CD8 responses, while private and CD4 specificities were missed.

Separate cDNA molecules each had unique molecular identifiers attached to them. Via MiXCR, TCRdb re-called the 5' RACE reads, giving one row per CDR3 protein. The repertoire holds 35,000 to 40,000 distinct CDR3 sequences, with over 3.5% as singletons. This clonotype was recorded many times. The antigen is unknown. The TCR sequence derives from an adult who was a healthcare worker with PCR-confirmed SARS-CoV-2 infection or an uninfected control (not recorded which). Sequencing was performed on whole blood.

This CDR3 reads CSASPGAGASGGYTQYF. CDR3 in DNA: TGCAGCGCTTCCCCCGGGGCGGGGGCTAGCGGGGGCTATACGCAGTATTTT. The chain employs TRBV29-1 and TRBJ2-3; 10 nucleotides align to TRBD2. With 7 bases clipped from V and 7 bases from J, the junction kept 20 bases outside the gene matches. The CDR3 contains 17 residues. Germline V gene lookup returns CDR1 SQVTM and CDR2 ANQGSEA.